This TCR beta chain stems from a study of T cells in Graves' hyperthyroidism and ophthalmopathy. TCR beta CDR3 regions were amplified from RNA transcripts. Primed by the HTBI set, a first-round RT-PCR was run on the TCR CDR3. Each CDR3 protein gets one entry after TCRdb re-called the multiplex PCR reads with MiXCR. The table shows about 200,000 distinct CDR3 sequences, with roughly 17% occurring only once. Participants, patients aged 18 to 65, had newly diagnosed hyperthyroidism with a duration under 2 months. Orbital computed tomography and thyroid ultrasound, together with serum TRAb and thyroxine and clinical symptoms, were used for diagnoses. Regarding the study as a whole: Blood held most thyroid clonotypes expanded above 0.001 frequency. A model built on 13 V-J features separated ophthalmopathy from stable hyperthyroidism.

Per germline, CDR1 MGHRA and CDR2 YSYEKL. This CDR3 comprises 16 residues. J lost 4 bases, V lost 0 bases, and 7 bases had no gene match. This clonotype was observed a few times. Its antigen is not identified. The rearrangement joins TRBV4-1 to TRBJ2-3; 7 positions agree with TRBD1. The clonotype comes from a woman aged 50 to 60 with Graves' hyperthyroidism. The sequencing sample was made of blood. The CDR3 protein is CASSQETGAEADTQYF. The CDR3 DNA sequence: TGCGCCAGCAGCCAAGAAACAGGGGCAGAGGCAGATACGCAGTATTTT.